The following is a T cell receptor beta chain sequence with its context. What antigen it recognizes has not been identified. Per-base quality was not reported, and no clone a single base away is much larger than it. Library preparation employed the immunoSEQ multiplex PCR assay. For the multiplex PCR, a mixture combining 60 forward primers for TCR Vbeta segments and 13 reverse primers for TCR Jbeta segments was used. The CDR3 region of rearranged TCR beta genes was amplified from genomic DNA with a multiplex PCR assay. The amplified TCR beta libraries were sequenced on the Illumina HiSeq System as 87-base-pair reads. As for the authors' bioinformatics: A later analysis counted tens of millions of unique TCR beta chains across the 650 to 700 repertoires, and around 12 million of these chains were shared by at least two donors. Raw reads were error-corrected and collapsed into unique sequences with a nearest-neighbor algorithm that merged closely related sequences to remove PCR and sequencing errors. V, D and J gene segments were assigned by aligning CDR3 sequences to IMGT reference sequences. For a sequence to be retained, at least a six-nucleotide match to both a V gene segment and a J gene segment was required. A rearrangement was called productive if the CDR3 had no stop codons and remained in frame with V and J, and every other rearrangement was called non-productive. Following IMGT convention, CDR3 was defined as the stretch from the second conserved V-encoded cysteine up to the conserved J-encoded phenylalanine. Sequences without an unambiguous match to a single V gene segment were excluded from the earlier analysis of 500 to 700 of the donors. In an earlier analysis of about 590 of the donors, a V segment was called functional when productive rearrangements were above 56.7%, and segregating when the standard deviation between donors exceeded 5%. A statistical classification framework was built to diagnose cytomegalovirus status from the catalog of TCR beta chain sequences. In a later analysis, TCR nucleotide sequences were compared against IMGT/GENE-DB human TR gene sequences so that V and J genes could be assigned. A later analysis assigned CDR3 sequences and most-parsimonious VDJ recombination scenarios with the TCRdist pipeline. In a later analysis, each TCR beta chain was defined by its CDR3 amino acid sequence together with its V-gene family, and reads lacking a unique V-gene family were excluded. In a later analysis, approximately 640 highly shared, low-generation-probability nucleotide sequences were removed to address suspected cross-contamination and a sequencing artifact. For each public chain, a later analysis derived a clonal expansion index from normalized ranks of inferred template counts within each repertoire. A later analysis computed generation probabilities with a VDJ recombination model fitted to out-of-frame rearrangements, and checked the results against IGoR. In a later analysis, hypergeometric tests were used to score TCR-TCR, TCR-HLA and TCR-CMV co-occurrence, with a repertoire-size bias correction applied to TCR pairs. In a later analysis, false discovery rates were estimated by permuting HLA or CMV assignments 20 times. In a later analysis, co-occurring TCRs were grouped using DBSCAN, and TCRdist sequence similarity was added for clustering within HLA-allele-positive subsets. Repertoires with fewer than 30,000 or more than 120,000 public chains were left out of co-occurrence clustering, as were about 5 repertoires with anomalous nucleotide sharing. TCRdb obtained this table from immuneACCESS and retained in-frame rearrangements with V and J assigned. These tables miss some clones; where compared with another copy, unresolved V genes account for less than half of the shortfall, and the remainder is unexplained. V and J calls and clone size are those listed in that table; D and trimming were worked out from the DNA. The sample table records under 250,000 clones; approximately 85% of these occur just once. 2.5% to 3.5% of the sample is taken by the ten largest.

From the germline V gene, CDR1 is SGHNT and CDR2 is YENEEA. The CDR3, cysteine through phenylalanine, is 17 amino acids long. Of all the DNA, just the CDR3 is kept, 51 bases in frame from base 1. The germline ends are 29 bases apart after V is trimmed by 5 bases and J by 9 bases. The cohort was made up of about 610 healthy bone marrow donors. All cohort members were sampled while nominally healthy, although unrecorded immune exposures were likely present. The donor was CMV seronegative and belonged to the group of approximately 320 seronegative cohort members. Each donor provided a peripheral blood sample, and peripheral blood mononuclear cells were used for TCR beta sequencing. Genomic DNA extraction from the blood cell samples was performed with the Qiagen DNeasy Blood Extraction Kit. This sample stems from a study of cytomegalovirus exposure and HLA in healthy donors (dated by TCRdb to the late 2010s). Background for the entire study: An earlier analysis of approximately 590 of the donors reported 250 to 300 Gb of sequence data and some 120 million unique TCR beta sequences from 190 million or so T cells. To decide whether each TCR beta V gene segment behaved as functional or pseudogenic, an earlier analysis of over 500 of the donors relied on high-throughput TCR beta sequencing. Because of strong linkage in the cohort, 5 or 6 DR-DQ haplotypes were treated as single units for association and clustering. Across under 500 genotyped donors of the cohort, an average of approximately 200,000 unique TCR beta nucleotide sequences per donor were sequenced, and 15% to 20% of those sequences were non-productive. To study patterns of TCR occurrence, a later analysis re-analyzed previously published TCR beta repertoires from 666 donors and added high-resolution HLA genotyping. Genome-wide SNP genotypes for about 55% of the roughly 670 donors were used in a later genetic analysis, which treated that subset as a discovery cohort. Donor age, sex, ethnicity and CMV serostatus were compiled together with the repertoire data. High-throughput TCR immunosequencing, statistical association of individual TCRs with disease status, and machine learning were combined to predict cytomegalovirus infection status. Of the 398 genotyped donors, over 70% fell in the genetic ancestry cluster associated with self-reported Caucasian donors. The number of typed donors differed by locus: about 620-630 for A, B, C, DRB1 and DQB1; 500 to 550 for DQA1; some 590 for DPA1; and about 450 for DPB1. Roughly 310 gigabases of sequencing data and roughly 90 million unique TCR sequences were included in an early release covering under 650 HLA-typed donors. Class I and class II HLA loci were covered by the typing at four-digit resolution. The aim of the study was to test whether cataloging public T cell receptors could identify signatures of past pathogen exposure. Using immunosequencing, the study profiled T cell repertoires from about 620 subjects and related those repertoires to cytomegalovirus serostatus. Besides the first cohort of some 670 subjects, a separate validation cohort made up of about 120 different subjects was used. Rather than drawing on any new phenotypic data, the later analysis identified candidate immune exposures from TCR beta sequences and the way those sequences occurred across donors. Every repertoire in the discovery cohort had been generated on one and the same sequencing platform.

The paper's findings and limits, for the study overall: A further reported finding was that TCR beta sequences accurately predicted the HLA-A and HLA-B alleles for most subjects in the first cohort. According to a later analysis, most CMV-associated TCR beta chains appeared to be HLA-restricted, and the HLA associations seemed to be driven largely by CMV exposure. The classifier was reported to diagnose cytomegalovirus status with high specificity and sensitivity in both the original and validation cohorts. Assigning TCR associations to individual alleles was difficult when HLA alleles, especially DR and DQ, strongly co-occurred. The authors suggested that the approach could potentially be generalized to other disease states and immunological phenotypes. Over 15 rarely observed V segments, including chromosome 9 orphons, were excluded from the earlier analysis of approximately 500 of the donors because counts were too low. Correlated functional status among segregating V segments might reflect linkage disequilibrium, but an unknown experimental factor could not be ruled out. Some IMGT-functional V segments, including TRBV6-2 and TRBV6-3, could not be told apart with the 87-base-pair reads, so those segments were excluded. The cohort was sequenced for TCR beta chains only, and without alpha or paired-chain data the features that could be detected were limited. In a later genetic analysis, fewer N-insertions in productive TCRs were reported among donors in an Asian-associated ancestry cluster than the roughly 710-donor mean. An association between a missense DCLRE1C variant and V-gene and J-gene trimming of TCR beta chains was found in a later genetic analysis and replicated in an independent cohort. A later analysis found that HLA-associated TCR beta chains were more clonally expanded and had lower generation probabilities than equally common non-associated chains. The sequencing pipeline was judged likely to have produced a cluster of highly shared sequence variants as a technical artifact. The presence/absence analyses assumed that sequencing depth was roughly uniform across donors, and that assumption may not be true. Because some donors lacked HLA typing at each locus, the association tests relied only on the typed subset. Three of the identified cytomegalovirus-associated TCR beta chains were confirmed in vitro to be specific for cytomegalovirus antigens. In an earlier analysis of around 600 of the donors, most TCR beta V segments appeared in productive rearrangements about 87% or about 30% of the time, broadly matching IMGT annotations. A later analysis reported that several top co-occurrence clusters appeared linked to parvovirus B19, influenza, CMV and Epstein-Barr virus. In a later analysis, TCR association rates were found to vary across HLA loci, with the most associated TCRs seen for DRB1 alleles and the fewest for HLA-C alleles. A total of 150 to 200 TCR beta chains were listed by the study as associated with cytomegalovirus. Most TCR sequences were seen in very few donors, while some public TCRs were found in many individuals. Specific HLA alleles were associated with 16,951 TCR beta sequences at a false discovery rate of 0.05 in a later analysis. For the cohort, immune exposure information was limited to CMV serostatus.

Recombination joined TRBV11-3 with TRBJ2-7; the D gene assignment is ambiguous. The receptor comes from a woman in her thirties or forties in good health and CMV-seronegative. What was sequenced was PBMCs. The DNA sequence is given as TGTGCCAGCAGCCCCTTAGCCTACCGCGTCCAACTAATCAGGCAGTACTTC. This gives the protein CASSPLAYRVQLIRQYF.